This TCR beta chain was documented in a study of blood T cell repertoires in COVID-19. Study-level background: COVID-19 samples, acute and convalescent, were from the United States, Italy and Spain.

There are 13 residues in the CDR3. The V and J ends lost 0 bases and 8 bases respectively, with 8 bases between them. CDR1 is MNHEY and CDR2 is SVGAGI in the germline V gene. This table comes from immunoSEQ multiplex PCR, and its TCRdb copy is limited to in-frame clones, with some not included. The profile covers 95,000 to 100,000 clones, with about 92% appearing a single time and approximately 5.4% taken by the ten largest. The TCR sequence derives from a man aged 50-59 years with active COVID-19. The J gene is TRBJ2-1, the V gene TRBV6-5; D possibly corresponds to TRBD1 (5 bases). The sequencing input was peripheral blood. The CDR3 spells CASSYSKGHEQFF. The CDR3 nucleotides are TGTGCCAGCAGTTACTCGAAGGGGCATGAGCAGTTCTTC.